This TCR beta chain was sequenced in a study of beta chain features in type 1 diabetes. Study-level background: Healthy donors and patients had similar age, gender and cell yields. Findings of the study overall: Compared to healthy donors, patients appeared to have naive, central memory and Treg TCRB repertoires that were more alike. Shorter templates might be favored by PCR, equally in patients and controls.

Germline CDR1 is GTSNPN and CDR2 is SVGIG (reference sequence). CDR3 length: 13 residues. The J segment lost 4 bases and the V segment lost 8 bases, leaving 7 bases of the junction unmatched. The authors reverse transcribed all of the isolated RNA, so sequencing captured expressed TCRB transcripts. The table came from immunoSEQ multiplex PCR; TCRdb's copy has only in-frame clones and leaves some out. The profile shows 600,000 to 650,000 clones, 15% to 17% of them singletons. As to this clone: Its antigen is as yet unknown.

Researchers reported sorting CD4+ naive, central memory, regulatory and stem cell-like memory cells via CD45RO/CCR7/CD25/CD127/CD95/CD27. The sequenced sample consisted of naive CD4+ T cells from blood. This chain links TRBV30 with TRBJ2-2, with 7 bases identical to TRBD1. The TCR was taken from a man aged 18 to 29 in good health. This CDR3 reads CAQTGVGTGELFF. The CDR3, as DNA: TGTGCCCAAACAGGGGTGGGCACCGGGGAGCTGTTTTTT.